A selection of T cell receptor beta chains follows, all from one sample in a study of T cell responses to AZD1222 COVID-19 vaccine. The data were produced by immunoSEQ multiplex PCR, yet TCRdb's version contains in-frame clones alone and is incomplete. The sample consists of 150,000 or so clones, 80% to 95% of them appearing once. The sequencing here drew on peripheral blood, taken on day 0 of AZD1222 vaccination. These receptor sequences come from an adult in good health. The CDR3 runs from the conserved cysteine through the conserved F or W. Size tells how often a clone was seen (once, few, many) or the class of an expanded clone, and some rows leave it out.

NA,TRBV9,CASSITGGLYNEQFF
NA,TRBV28,CGSGGQETQYF
NA,TRBV5-5,CASSPAQVGYGYTF
NA,TRBV20-1,CSASELAGYNEQFF
NA,TRBV3-1/TRBV3-2,CASSLGTGTSGANVLTF
NA,TRBV7-2,CASSPQGRASPLHF
NA,TRBV14,CASSRTSGSRELFF
NA,TRBV19,CASSIGRQHNSPLHF
NA,TRBV5-1,CASSLAGNQPQHF
once,TRBV18,CASSPITGPYGYTF
NA,TRBV4-1,CASSQVTGGLNYGYTF
NA,TRBV2,CASSEAPWAMNEQFF
NA,TRBV28,CASREGNYEAFF
few,TRBV4-1,CASSQDSVNTEAFF
once,TRBV2,CASSLGLAGAGEQYF
NA,TRBV5-1,CASSLAEGRITEAFF
few,TRBV7-9,CASSEGSYEQYF
NA,TRBV10-3,CAISDARGVSPNQPQHF
NA,TRBV14,CASSHLERGVPHF
NA,TRBV19,CASSILIGGQGAGELFF
once,TRBV5-4,CASSLSPSGKNEQYF
NA,TRBV6-2/TRBV6-3,CASSPLFGGGFF
NA,TRBV2,CASSGDFVEQYF
NA,TRBV3-1/TRBV3-2,CASSQVGGDGYTF
NA,TRBV18,CASSPGDHEQFF
NA,TRBV18,CASSPGVPNTEAFF
NA,TRBV27,CASGKLGTNEKLFF
NA,TRBV19,CASSTRTSPVSYEQYF
once,TRBV28,CASKGEGLGQPTNEKLFF
NA,TRBV5-1,CASSLAFPGDTGELFF
NA,TRBV7-9,CASSPIGDSSGNTIYF
NA,TRBV16,CASSQLRGTGGPLHF
NA,TRBV6-5,CASSYSRRGVDGYTF
NA,TRBV2,CASSSPGQETQYF
NA,TRBV12-3/TRBV12-4,CASSLFRAYEQYF
NA,TRBV2,CASSEPRQGVRGYTF
NA,TRBV4-2,CASSQSGVRAFF
NA,TRBV19,CASSIPPGGGGANEQFF
once,TRBV7-9,CASSSPWAGEHNEQFF
NA,TRBV28,CASSHGGAAGYAEAFF
NA,TRBV6-5,CASRLGREGNQPQHF
NA,TRBV6-6,CASSSPDRGEYEQYF
few,TRBV19,CASGLSGYNQPQHF